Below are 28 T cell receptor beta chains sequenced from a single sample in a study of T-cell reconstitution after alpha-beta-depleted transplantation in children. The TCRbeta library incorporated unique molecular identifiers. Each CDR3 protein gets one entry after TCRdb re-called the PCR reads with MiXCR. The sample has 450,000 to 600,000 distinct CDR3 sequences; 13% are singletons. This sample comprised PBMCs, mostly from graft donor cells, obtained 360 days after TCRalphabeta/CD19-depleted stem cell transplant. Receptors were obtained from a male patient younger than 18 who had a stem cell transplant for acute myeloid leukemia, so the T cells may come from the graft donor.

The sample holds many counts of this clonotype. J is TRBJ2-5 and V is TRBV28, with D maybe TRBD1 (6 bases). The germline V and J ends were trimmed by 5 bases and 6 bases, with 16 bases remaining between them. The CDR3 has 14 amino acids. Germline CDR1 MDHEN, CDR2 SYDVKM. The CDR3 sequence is CASSQDSRWKTQYF. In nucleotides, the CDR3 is TGTGCCAGCAGTCAGGACAGCCGTTGGAAGACCCAGTACTTC.

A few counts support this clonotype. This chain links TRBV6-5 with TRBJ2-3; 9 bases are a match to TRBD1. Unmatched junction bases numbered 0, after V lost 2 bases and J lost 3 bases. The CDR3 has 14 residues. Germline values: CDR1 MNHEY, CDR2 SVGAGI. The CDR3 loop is CASSYGQGTDTQYF. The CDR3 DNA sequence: TGTGCCAGCAGTTACGGACAGGGGACAGATACGCAGTATTTT.

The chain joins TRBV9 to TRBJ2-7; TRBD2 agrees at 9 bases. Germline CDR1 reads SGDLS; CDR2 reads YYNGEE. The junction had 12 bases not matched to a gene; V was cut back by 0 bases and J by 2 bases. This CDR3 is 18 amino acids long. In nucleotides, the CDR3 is TGTGCCAGCAGCGTAGGGGGACTAGCTTTCCCAGGGACCTACGAGCAGTACTTC. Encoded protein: CASSVGGLAFPGTYEQYF.

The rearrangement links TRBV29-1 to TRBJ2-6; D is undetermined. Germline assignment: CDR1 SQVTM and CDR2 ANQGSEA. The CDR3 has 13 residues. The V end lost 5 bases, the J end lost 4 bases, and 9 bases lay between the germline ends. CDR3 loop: CSVQAPGANVLTF. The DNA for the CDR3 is TGCAGCGTTCAGGCGCCCGGGGCCAACGTCCTGACTTTC.

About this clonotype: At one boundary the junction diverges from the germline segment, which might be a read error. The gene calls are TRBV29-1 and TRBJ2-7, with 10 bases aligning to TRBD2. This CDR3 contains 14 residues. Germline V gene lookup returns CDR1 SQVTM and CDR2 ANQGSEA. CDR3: CSAAGTSETYEEYF. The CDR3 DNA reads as TGCAGCGCCGCCGGGACTAGCGAAACCTACGAGGAGTACTTC.

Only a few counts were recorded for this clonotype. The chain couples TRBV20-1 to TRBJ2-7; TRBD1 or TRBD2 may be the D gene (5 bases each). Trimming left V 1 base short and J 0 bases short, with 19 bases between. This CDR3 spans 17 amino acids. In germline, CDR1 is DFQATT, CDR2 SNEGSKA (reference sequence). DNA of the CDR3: TGCAGTGCTAGAGGGATTGTGAGGGGCTCCTACTCCTACGAGCAGTACGTC. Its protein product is CSARGIVRGSYSYEQYV.

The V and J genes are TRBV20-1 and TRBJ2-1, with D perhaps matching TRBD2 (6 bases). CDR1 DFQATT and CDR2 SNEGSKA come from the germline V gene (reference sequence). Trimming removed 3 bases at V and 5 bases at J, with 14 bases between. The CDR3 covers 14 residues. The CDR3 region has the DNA TGCAGTGCTAGGATTGGCGGGAAGAACAATGAGCAGTTCTTC. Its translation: CSARIGGKNNEQFF.

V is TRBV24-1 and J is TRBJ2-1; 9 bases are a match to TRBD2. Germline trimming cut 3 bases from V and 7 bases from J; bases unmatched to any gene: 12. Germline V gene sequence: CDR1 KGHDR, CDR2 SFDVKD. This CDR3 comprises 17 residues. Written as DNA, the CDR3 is TGTGCCACCAGTGATGCCTCGGCGGGAGGGGCCTGGAATGAGCAGTTCTTC. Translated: CATSDASAGGAWNEQFF.

The CDR3 DNA is TGCAGTGCCAACCCGGGGAACCAAGAGACCCAGTACTTC. It specifies CSANPGNQETQYF. V usage is TRBV20-1 and J usage is TRBJ2-5; TRBD2 might be the D (5 bases). Per the germline V gene, CDR1 is DFQATT and CDR2 is SNEGSKA (reference sequence). V gave up 6 bases and J gave up 0 bases, with 11 bases separating them. This CDR3 spans 13 amino acids.

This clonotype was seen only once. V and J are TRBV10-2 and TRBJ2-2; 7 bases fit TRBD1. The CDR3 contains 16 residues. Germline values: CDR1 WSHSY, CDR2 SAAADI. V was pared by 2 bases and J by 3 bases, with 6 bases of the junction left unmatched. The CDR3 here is CASSENRGSHTGELFF. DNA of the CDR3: TGCGCCAGCAGTGAGAACAGGGGATCGCACACCGGGGAGCTGTTTTTT.

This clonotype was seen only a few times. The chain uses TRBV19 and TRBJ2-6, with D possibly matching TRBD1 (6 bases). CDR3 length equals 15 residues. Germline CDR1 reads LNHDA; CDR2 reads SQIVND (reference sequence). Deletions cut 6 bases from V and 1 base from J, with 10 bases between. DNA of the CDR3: TGTGCCAGTAGGACTACAGGGTCTGGGGCCAACGTCCTGACTTTC. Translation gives CASRTTGSGANVLTF.

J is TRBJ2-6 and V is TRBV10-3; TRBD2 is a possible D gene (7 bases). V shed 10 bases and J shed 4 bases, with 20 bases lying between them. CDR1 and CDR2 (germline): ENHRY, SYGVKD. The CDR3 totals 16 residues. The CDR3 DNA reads TGTGCCACCGGGGAGGGACACCCTGCGGGGGCCAACGTCCTGACTTTC. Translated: CATGEGHPAGANVLTF.

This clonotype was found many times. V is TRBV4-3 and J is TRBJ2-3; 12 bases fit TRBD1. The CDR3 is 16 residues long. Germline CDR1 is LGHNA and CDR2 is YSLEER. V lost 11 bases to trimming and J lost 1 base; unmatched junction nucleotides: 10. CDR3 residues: CASTPGQGARTDTQYF. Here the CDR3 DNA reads TGCGCCTCTACGCCGGGACAGGGGGCCCGCACAGATACGCAGTATTTT.

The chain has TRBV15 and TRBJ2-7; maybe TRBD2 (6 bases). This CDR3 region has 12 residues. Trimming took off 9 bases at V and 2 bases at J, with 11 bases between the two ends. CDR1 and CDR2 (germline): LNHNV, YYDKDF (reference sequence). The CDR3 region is CATGDSPYEQYF. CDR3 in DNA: TGTGCCACTGGGGACTCCCCCTACGAGCAGTACTTC.

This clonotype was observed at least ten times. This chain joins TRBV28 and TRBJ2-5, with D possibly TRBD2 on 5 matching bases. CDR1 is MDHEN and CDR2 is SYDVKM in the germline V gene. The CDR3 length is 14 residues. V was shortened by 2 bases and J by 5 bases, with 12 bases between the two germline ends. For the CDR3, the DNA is TGTGCCAGCAGTTTAACGGGGTCCGAGGAGACCCAGTACTTC. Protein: CASSLTGSEETQYF. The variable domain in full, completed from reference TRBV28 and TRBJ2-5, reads DVKVTQSSRYLVKRTGEKVFLECVQDMDHENMFWYRQDPGLGLRLIYFSYDVKMKEKGDIPEGYSVSREKKERFSLILESASTNQTSMYLCASSLTGSEETQYFGPGTRLLVL.

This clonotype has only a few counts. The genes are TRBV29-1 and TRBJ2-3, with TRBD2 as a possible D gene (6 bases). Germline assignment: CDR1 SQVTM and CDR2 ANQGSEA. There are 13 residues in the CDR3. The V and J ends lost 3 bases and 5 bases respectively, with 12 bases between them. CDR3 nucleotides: TGCAGCGTTGATGGGGGGTTAGAAGATACGCAGTATTTT. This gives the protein CSVDGGLEDTQYF.

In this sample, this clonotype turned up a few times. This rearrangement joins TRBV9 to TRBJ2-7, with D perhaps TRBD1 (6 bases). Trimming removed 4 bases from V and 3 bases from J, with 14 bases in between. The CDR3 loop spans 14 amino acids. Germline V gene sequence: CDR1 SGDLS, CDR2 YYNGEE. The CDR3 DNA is TGTGCCAGCAGCCCCCGACAGGCCGACTACGAGCAGTACTTC. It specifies CASSPRQADYEQYF.

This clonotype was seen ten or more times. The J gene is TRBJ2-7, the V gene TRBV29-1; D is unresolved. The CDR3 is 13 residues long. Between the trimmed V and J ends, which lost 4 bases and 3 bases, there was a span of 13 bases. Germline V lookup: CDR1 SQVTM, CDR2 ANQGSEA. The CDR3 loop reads CSVGFGGSYEQYF. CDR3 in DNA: TGCAGCGTTGGGTTCGGTGGCAGCTACGAGCAGTACTTC.

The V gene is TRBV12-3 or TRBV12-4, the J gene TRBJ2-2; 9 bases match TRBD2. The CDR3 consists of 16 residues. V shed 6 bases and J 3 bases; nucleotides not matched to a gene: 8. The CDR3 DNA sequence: TGTGCCAGCAGGGGGAGCGGGAGGTTACACACCGGGGAGCTGTTTTTT. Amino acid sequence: CASRGSGRLHTGELFF.

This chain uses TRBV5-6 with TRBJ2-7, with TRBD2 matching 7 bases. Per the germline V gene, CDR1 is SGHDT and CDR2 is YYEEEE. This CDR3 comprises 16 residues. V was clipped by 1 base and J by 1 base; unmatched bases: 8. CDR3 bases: TGTGCCAGCAGCTTGTTCGGACTAGTTTATTCCTACGAGCAGTACTTC. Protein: CASSLFGLVYSYEQYF. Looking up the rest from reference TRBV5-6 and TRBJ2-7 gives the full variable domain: DAGVTQSPTHLIKTRGQQVTLRCSPKSGHDTVSWYQQALGQGPQFIFQYYEEEERQRGNFPDRFSGHQFPNYSSELNVNALLLGDSALYLCASSLFGLVYSYEQYFGPGTRLTVT.

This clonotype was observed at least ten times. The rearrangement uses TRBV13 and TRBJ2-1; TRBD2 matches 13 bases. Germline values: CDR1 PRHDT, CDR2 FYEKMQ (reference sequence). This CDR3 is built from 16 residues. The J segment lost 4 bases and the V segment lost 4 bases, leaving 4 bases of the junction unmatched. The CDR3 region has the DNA TGTGCCAGCAGCTCCGGACTAGCGGGAGTTTACAATGAGCAGTTCTTC. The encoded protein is CASSSGLAGVYNEQFF.

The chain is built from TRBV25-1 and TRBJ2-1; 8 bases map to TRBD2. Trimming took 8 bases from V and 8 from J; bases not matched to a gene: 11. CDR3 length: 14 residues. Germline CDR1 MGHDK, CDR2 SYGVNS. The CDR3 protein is CASAEAGGSDEQFF. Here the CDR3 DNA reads TGTGCCAGCGCCGAGGCGGGGGGCTCGGATGAGCAGTTCTTC.

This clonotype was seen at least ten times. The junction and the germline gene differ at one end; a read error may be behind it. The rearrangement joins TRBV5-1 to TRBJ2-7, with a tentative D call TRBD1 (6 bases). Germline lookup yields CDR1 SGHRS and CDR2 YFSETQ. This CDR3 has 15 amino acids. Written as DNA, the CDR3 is TGTGCCAGCAGTTTAGTAGGGGGAAGCTCCTACGAGCAGTACTTC. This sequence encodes CASSLVGGSSYEQYF.

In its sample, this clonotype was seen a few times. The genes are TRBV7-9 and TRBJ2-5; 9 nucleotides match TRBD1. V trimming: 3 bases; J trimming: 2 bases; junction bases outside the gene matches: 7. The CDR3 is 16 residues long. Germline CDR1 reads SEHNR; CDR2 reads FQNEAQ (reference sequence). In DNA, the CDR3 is TGTGCCAGCAGCTTCCAACAGGGGGCCCTTCAAGAGACCCAGTACTTC. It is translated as CASSFQQGALQETQYF.

In DNA form, the CDR3 reads TGTGCCAGCAGTTACTCGCTACAGGGGGCGCGTGGGGCCAACGTCCTGACTTTC. Protein sequence: CASSYSLQGARGANVLTF. The rearrangement uses TRBV6-2 or TRBV6-3 and TRBJ2-6, with TRBD1 matching over 9 bases. CDR1 and CDR2 (germline): MNHEY, SVGEGT. The trim removed 0 bases at V and 3 bases at J, leaving 6 bases unmatched. This CDR3 region has 18 residues.

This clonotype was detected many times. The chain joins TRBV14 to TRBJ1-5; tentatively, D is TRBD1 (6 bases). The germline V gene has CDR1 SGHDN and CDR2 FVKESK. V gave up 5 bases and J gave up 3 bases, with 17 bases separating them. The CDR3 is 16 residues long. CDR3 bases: TGTGCCAGCAGCGGACGGGACACAACCTTCAATCAGCCCCAGCATTTT. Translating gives CASSGRDTTFNQPQHF.

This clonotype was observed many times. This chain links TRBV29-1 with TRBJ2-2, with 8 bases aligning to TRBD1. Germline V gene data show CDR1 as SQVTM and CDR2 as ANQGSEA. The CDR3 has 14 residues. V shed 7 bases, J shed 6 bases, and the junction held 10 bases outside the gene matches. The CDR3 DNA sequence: TGCAGCGCCGTGGACAGGGTAACCCCCGGGGAGCTGTTTTTT. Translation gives CSAVDRVTPGELFF.

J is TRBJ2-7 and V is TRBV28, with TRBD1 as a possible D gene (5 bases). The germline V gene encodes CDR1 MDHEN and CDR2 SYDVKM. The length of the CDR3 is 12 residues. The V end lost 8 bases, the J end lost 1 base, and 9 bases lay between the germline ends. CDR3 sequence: CASRAGSYEQYF. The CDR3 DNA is TGTGCCAGCCGGGCAGGGTCCTACGAGCAGTACTTC.